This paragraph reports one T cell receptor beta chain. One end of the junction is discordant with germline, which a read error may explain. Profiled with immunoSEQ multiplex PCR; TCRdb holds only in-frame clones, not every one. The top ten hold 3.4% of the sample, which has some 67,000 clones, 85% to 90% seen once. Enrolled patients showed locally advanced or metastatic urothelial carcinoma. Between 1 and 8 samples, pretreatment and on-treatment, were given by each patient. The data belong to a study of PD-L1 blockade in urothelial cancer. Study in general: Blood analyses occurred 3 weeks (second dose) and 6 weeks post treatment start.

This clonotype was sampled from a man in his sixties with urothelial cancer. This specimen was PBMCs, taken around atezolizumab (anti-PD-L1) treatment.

CDR3 in DNA: TGTGCCACCAGTAGGGGGCCCGGAAACACCATATATTTT. The encoded protein is CATSRGPGNTIYF. This chain joins TRBV10-3 and TRBJ1-3, with 7 bases lining up with TRBD1. CDR3 length: 13 residues. CDR1 is ENHRY, CDR2 SYGVKD, per germline.